This T cell receptor beta chain appears in the sequencing data of a study of T cell repertoires in cytomegalovirus infection. Across the whole study: Evidence of both CMV infection and a matching HLA type came from public TCR beta signatures.

This CDR3 region has 12 residues. Looked up from germline, CDR1 is MNHNY and CDR2 is SVGAGI (reference sequence). V was trimmed by 6 bases and J by 5 bases, leaving 10 bases between them. TCRdb re-called the reads with MiXCR, one entry per CDR3 protein. Of under 600,000 distinct CDR3 sequences in the sample, about 17% were seen once. Sequencing was done on a sample of CD8+ T cells from PBMCs. This receptor was identified in a human donor in good health (CMV status not recorded). Some clones in this sample may be carry-over from other donors' samples. The gene calls are TRBV6-6 and TRBJ2-5, with a weak D call TRBD1 (6 bases). CDR3 bases: TGTGCCAGCAGACAGGGTCGGGAGACCCAGTACTTC. This codes for CASRQGRETQYF.